This TCR beta chain was retrieved from a study of PD-L1 blockade in urothelial cancer (dated by TCRdb to about 2017). Study-level background: All patients started therapy around 2014 and received atezolizumab 1,200 mg intravenously every 3 weeks. Pretreatment tumor samples, along with matched peripheral blood collected serially before and after atezolizumab treatment, underwent TCR sequencing. About 90% of the roughly 30 patients were identified as males with urothelial cancer of bladder origin, and a prior smoking history was reported by 18 of 29 patients. Blood samples gave median yields of about 150,000 T cells and 65,000 to 85,000 unique TCRs, along with a median clonality of approximately 0.084. Whole exome sequencing and RNA sequencing of pretreatment tumors were performed alongside TCR sequencing in the same patients. Over 28 patients had pretreatment blood TCR-seq, about 24 had at least one posttreatment blood collection, and about 24 had tumor TCR-seq. Progression-free survival longer than 6 months counted as durable clinical benefit, and TCR features were additionally tested against both progression-free and overall survival. About 10 patients achieved durable clinical benefit and around 19 did not. An ECOG performance status of 0 or 1 was recorded for the patients, and 0 to 3 prior chemotherapy regimens had been received by the patients. Blood samples were analyzed 3 weeks after the start of treatment (second dose) and 6 weeks after the start of treatment. The study, an exploratory multi-omic analysis, examined somatic, immune and clinical correlates of response to PD-L1 blockade with atezolizumab in urothelial cancer.

The time point tag for this specimen amounts to: pretreatment peripheral blood. A total of roughly 30 patients with locally advanced or metastatic urothelial carcinoma, treated at Memorial Sloan Kettering on a trial protocol, made up the cohort. Peripheral blood mononuclear cells were collected pretreatment and during treatment, with between 1 and 8 total time points per patient. The Qiagen DNeasy Blood extraction kit was used to purify genomic DNA from total PBMCs and from tumor samples. PBMCs were collected pretreatment and during treatment and were isolated and stored as previously described. Study-wide findings and limitations: Improved progression-free and overall survival was found to be associated with pretreatment peripheral blood TCR clonality below the median. Small sample size (n ≈ 29) and many exploratory analyses mean the results are intended to be hypothesis-generating. At 3 weeks after the start of treatment, tumor-associated TCR clones in peripheral blood had expanded more in patients with durable benefit (n ≈ 20, p = 0.022).

This clone was counted between two and nine times. Its cognate antigen has yet to be identified. No qualities accompany the bases; no much larger clone lies one base away. To estimate absolute template abundance from read counts, synthetic TCR analog templates were spiked into each PCR. TCRbeta CDR3 regions were amplified from genomic DNA with bias-controlled V and J gene primers using the immunoSEQ assay. Sequencing of rearranged TCRbeta segments was performed at approximately 20X coverage. For the original study's pipeline: Clustering was used to correct sequencing errors, and CDR3s were annotated against IMGT so that V, D and J genes could be assigned. Out-of-frame and stop-codon sequences were excluded, and only productive TCRbeta rearrangements were used in downstream analyses. Clonality was calculated as one minus the Shannon entropy normalized by the log of the number of unique productive sequences. Fisher's exact test with Benjamini-Hochberg correction, using a cutoff of adjusted p below 0.01, was how clones that differed between time points or between blood and tumor were identified. TCRdb stores this immuneACCESS table with in-frame sequences only. Part of the clones is absent; in the studies checked, under half of the shortfall reflects unresolved V genes, and no reason is known for the rest. Clonal size and the V and J genes are those of that table, whereas D and trimming came from the DNA. Counted in this sample were 70,000 to 95,000 clones; more than 80% of them appeared once. Around 0.94% of the sample is in the top ten clones.

Per the germline V gene (reference sequence), LNHDA is the CDR1 and SQIVND is the CDR2. The trim is 3 bases for V and 5 bases for J, with a gap of 9 bases between the germline ends. The CDR3 runs 13 amino acids, cysteine and phenylalanine included. CDR3 DNA is the only sequence kept; it has 39 bases, read in frame from the first base. The chain employs TRBV19 and TRBJ2-3; there is no confident call for the D gene. This sequence originates from a woman aged 80 or older with urothelial cancer. The starting material was PBMCs, obtained around atezolizumab (anti-PD-L1) treatment. The DNA sequence reads TGTGCCAGTAGTATTACAGCAAGAGATACGCAGTATTTT. This translates into CASSITARDTQYF.